Sequencing of this T cell receptor beta chain was carried out in a study of naive and memory T cell subsets (dated by TCRdb to about 2017). About the study as a whole: The study applied an open-source, UMI-based TCR alpha and beta sequencing pipeline to sorted naive and memory peripheral blood T cell subsets. The results of the functional CMV T cell responses matched the IgG serology results in every case. RNA was DNase-treated and reverse transcribed with TCR constant-region primers, mostly using SuperScript III.

From the second PCR step onward, the TCR alpha chain libraries and the TCR beta chain libraries were amplified separately. CMV status of each donor was established by measuring IFNgamma production from CD4+ T cells after fresh PBMCs were stimulated overnight with CMV viral lysate. Using Miltenyi beads, CD4 T cells were first positively selected, and CD8 T cells were then positively selected from the CD4-negative fraction. Cells were stained for CD3, CD4, CD8, CD45RA, CD27 and a live/dead dye and were sorted on a BD Aria II into four subsets based on CD45RA and CD27. Blood came from three healthy volunteers, each fractionated into CD4 and CD8 T cells and then into four differentiation subsets. Around 130 ml of peripheral blood was taken from each donor, and PBMC were separated by density-gradient centrifugation on Ficoll-Paque PLUS. Sorted cells were lysed in RLT buffer, and RNA was extracted with a Qiagen RNeasy kit and stored at -80°C.

With respect to this clonotype: Its antigen is not yet known. There are no base qualities to consult, and no much larger clone falls within one base.

Receptor libraries were prepared by UMI-ligation and nested PCR. An equimolar mix of two oligonucleotides covering both TRBC1 and TRBC2 was used as the beta constant-region primer. The ligated cDNA went through four rounds of PCR with nested alpha and beta constant-region primers together with the SP2 primer. T4 RNA ligase 1 ligated a single-stranded oligonucleotide carrying the SP2 primer and a 12-nucleotide UMI to the cDNA 3' end. Incubation of the ligation reaction lasted roughly 18-24 hours at 16 degrees C. PCR2 was usually performed as a SYBR Green qPCR and halted at a preset threshold so that over-amplification would not occur. Agencourt AMPure XP magnetic beads were used for all purifications after the first. Libraries were quantified by Qubit and checked on a TapeStation, where a main peak was expected near 650 bp. Pooled libraries were sequenced on an Illumina MiSeq using v2 2x251 paired-end kits, and typically roughly 0.9-2.2 million reads were obtained per sample. Each sample's library went into the pool at approximately 4.2 nM, and roughly 5-8% PhiX was added to help with cluster recognition. Per the source publication's procedure: Decombinator assigned V and J genes to Demultiplexor-processed FASTQ reads by tag matching, allowing a single base-pair mismatch. Collapsinator relied on UMIs to fix sequencing errors as well as frequency errors caused by PCR heterogeneity. CDR3Translator translated TCRs and extracted CDR3s from the conserved cysteine to the FGXG phenylalanine, flagging non-productive sequences. Gini, Shannon entropy and inverse Simpson indices were computed after subsampling the repertoires to the same number of UMI-defined TCRs. Power-law fits to clonotype abundance distributions were performed by maximum likelihood within the linear range. When run on a single naive CD8 sample, MIGEC and the pipeline yielded similar UMI counts, similar unique TCR numbers and similar clonal distributions. One analysis removed from the naive repertoire any naive TCRs that were also present in any memory subset from the same donor. Repertoires were searched for 7,322 CMV-associated CDR3 sequences compiled from VDJdb and a published dataset. The public sequencing data were trimmed at Q25 with fastp and processed into clonotypes with MiXCR by TCRdb, which kept only in-frame beta chains. Entries are consolidated by CDR3 protein sequence, retaining the most common genes and DNA. The V and J calls were not made by the authors but by TCRdb's processing. Here the sample has approximately 140,000 distinct CDR3 sequences; 15% to 25% occur a single time. 0.6% to 0.8% of the sample is in the top ten clones.

The investigation overall reported the following: The repertoire findings for the naive and memory subsets could not be validated, as no ground truth was available. A few larger clonotypes were found in naive repertoires, especially CD8, and these larger clonotypes were possibly memory cells re-expressing CD45RA. In both CD4 and CD8 cells, the Gini index increased while Shannon and inverse Simpson diversity decreased from naive through CM, EM and EMRA. Following error correction, more than 95% of naive TCR sequences occurred only once, which made naive abundance distributions much steeper than those of memory subsets. A clonotype was defined as a single alpha or beta chain sequence rather than as a paired alpha/beta receptor. RNA-based TCR counts may be influenced by expression changes linked to T cell activation and differentiation. The abundance of TCRs followed a power law with an exponent that differed between naive and memory subsets yet stayed consistent across the three individuals.

Input material: naive CD8+ T cells from blood. The cell subset or site tag for this specimen amounts to: naive T cells, CD45RA high CD27+. This clonotype was sampled from a human donor in good health.

The CDR3 loop reads CSARSSGMGEQFF. The sequenced DNA: TGCAGTGCTAGAAGCTCCGGGATGGGTGAGCAGTTCTTC. The chain links TRBV20-1 with TRBJ2-1; possibly the D gene is TRBD2, per 5 matching bases. The CDR3 measures 13 amino acids from cysteine to phenylalanine. Only the CDR3 region is kept as DNA, spanning 39 bases read in frame from base 1. Based on the germline V gene (reference sequence), the CDR1 and CDR2 sequences are DFQATT and SNEGSKA. Relative to germline, V is 2 bases shorter and J is 9 bases shorter, with 14 bases between their ends.